The rows below give T cell receptor beta chains drawn from one sample of a study of regulatory T cells in long-lasting Graves disease. From the multiplex PCR reads, TCRdb called clonotypes with MiXCR, one entry per CDR3 protein. The sample contains roughly 440,000 distinct CDR3 sequences, roughly 15% of which appear only once. The sample was also linked to a second study, of T cells in Graves' hyperthyroidism and ophthalmopathy.

The sequencing used peripheral blood mononuclear cells (PBMCs), collected at new diagnosis, from a patient treated with antithyroid drugs. The receptors were gathered from a woman aged 18-29 years with Graves disease. CDR3s include the opening cysteine and the closing phenylalanine or tryptophan. The D gene is left open where the match is weak. Clone sizes are given selectively: once, few, many, or a class where the clone is expanded.

V gene	clone size	D gene	J gene	CDR3 protein	CDR3 DNA
TRBV10-3	NA	TRBD2	TRBJ2-1	CAIRRPAGGRANEQFF	TGTGCCATCAGGAGACCAGCGGGAGGGAGGGCCAATGAGCAGTTCTTC
TRBV28	many	NA	TRBJ2-7	CASSLGAFRSSYEQYF	TGTGCCAGCAGTTTAGGGGCTTTCAGGAGCTCCTACGAGCAGTACTTC
TRBV7-2	many	TRBD1	TRBJ2-1	CASSLGQTTYNEQFF	TGTGCCAGCAGCCTGGGACAGACCACATACAATGAGCAGTTCTTC
TRBV4-1	NA	TRBD1	TRBJ1-2	CASSHLQGQGPVGGYTF	TGCGCCAGCAGCCACCTCCAGGGACAGGGGCCAGTCGGAGGCTACACCTTC
TRBV20-1	many	NA	TRBJ2-7	CSAIGSSYEQYF	TGCAGTGCTATAGGGAGCTCCTACGAGCAGTACTTC
TRBV30	few	TRBD1	TRBJ1-2	CAWLRDRDYYGYTF	TGTGCCTGGCTTAGGGACAGGGACTATTATGGCTACACCTTC
TRBV7-9	few	NA	TRBJ2-2	CASSLSIRGKTGELFF	TGTGCCAGCAGCTTATCCATCAGGGGAAAAACCGGGGAGCTGTTTTTT
TRBV30	many	NA	TRBJ2-3	CAWSEERIGWDTQYF	TGTGCCTGGAGTGAGGAGCGGATCGGGTGGGATACGCAGTATTTT
TRBV7-2	NA	NA	TRBJ2-1	CASSQPTKSSYNEQFF	TGTGCCAGCAGCCAACCTACAAAGAGCTCCTACAATGAGCAGTTCTTC
TRBV6-2/TRBV6-3	few	TRBD1	TRBJ2-1	CASRIGTGFHNEQFF	TGTGCCAGCAGAATCGGGACAGGGTTCCACAATGAGCAGTTCTTC
TRBV7-2	NA	TRBD1	TRBJ1-5	CASSPGTGTGFQPQHF	TGTGCCAGCAGCCCCGGGACCGGGACAGGGTTTCAGCCCCAGCATTTT
TRBV24-1	few	NA	TRBJ1-1	CATSVGGLKNTEAFF	TGTGCCACCAGTGTCGGGGGGTTAAAGAACACTGAAGCTTTCTTT
TRBV5-4	NA	TRBD2	TRBJ2-1	CASTPGAGGPGEQFF	TGTGCCAGCACCCCTGGGGCGGGAGGGCCTGGTGAGCAGTTCTTC
TRBV28	many	NA	TRBJ1-6	CASSPNRQSNSPLHF	TGTGCCAGCAGCCCAAACCGACAGTCTAATTCACCCCTCCACTTT
TRBV12-3/TRBV12-4	many	TRBD2	TRBJ2-1	CASSLSAGGAYNEQFF	TGTGCCAGCAGTTTATCCGCGGGGGGAGCCTACAATGAGCAGTTCTTC
TRBV27	NA	NA	TRBJ1-4	CASRQWGGGEKLFF	TGTGCCAGCAGGCAGTGGGGGGGCGGGGAAAAACTGTTTTTT
TRBV4-3	few	TRBD2	TRBJ2-1	CASSQDSASGSNEQFF	TGCGCCAGCAGCCAAGATTCGGCTAGCGGGAGCAATGAGCAGTTCTTC
TRBV24-1	NA	NA	TRBJ2-7	CATSDAGGSYEQYF	TGTGCCACCAGTGATGCCGGGGGTTCCTACGAGCAGTACTTC
TRBV10-3	few	TRBD2	TRBJ2-7	CARGGINEQYF	TGTGCCAGGGGGGGGATTAACGAGCAGTACTTC
TRBV29-1	NA	TRBD1	TRBJ2-2	CSGRQGAPTGELFF	TGCAGCGGGCGACAGGGGGCGCCCACCGGGGAGCTGTTTTTT
TRBV6-1	NA	TRBD2	TRBJ2-1	CASARLAISYNEQFF	TGTGCCAGTGCCCGACTAGCGATCTCCTACAATGAGCAGTTCTTC
TRBV5-1	many	NA	TRBJ1-2	CASSLSGTGTYGYTF	TGCGCCAGCAGCTTGAGTGGTACAGGGACCTATGGCTACACCTTC
TRBV5-1	NA	NA	TRBJ1-1	CASSLGLGTEYTEAFF	TGCGCCAGCAGCTTGGGCCTCGGGACGGAATACACTGAAGCTTTCTTT
TRBV5-5	many	TRBD1	TRBJ2-1	CASSHRPGQGAKNEQFF	TGTGCCAGCAGCCATCGACCGGGACAGGGGGCGAAAAATGAGCAGTTCTTC
TRBV12-3/TRBV12-4	many	TRBD1	TRBJ1-2	CASSPRQGRHGYTF	TGTGCCAGCAGTCCCCGACAGGGACGGCACGGCTACACCTTC
TRBV7-3	many	TRBD2	TRBJ2-1	CASSLIAGVGGEQFF	TGTGCCAGCAGCCTCATAGCGGGCGTGGGAGGTGAGCAGTTCTTC
TRBV10-2	many	NA	TRBJ1-2	CASSEKTGSSYTF	TGCGCCAGCAGTGAAAAGACAGGCTCGTCTTACACCTTC
TRBV2	NA	NA	TRBJ2-5	CASRKDQSGTQYF	TGTGCCAGCAGGAAGGACCAGTCGGGGACCCAGTACTTC
TRBV13	NA	TRBD2	TRBJ2-2	CASRPSGRAPGELFF	TGTGCCAGCAGACCTAGCGGGAGGGCCCCCGGGGAGCTGTTTTTT
TRBV3-1	NA	TRBD2	TRBJ2-1	CASSQAGEDGRASNEQFF	TGTGCCAGCAGCCAAGCCGGGGAGGACGGGAGGGCCTCCAATGAGCAGTTCTTC
TRBV19	NA	NA	TRBJ1-1	CASSAQLLRTSEAFF	TGTGCCAGTAGTGCGCAGCTCCTACGGACTAGTGAAGCTTTCTTT
TRBV11-1	many	NA	TRBJ1-1	CASSRPENTEAFF	TGTGCCAGCAGCCGACCGGAGAACACTGAAGCTTTCTTT
TRBV7-3	NA	NA	TRBJ2-3	CASSPGAGGMTDTQYF	TGTGCCAGCAGCCCGGGAGCAGGGGGGATGACAGATACGCAGTATTTT
TRBV19	NA	TRBD2	TRBJ2-3	CASQAGDIADTQYF	TGTGCCTCCCAAGCGGGAGATATCGCAGATACGCAGTATTTT
TRBV20-1	few	TRBD2	TRBJ2-1	CSASRATSGRAGEQFF	TGCAGTGCTAGTCGAGCGACTAGCGGGAGGGCCGGGGAGCAGTTCTTC
TRBV29-1	many	TRBD1	TRBJ1-1	CSVTRQGNTEAFF	TGCAGCGTTACCAGACAGGGGAACACTGAAGCTTTCTTT
TRBV5-1	NA	NA	TRBJ2-1	CASSLGEPRSQFF	TGCGCCAGCAGCTTGGGAGAACCTAGGTCGCAGTTCTTC
TRBV3-1	few	NA	TRBJ2-2	CASSQGGTTGELFF	TGTGCCAGCAGCCAAGGAGGGACCACCGGGGAGCTGTTTTTT
TRBV28	many	TRBD2	TRBJ2-1	CASSPNWTSGRGTYNEQFF	TGTGCCAGCAGCCCCAACTGGACTAGCGGGAGGGGTACCTACAATGAGCAGTTCTTC
TRBV24-1	few	TRBD2	TRBJ2-1	CATSLKFSSGNEQFF	TGTGCCACCAGTCTGAAATTTTCTAGCGGGAATGAGCAGTTCTTC
TRBV7-2	NA	TRBD2	TRBJ2-3	CASRPSGRISDTQYF	TGTGCCAGCAGACCTAGCGGGAGAATCTCAGATACGCAGTATTTT
TRBV3-1	NA	TRBD2	TRBJ2-3	CASSLRLAGPTDTQYF	TGTGCCAGCAGCCTCCGACTAGCGGGACCCACAGATACGCAGTATTTT
TRBV6-1	NA	NA	TRBJ1-5	CASRFQGYGQPQHF	TGTGCCAGCAGGTTTCAGGGTTATGGGCAGCCCCAGCATTTT
TRBV11-3	many	NA	TRBJ2-7	CASSLDPPVRAREQYF	TGTGCCAGCAGCTTAGACCCCCCCGTTCGAGCCAGAGAGCAGTACTTC
TRBV20-1	few	TRBD2	TRBJ2-1	CSAILAGEGNEQFF	TGCAGTGCTATACTAGCGGGAGAGGGTAATGAGCAGTTCTTC
TRBV7-3	few	NA	TRBJ1-2	CASSFDRNYGYTF	TGTGCCAGCAGCTTCGACAGGAACTATGGCTACACCTTC
TRBV27	many	NA	TRBJ1-1	CASMDRLNTEAFF	TGTGCCAGCATGGACAGACTGAACACTGAAGCTTTCTTT